Given below is one T cell receptor (beta chain) in context. These data come from a study of blood T cell repertoires in COVID-19. Study-wide context: The United States, Italy and Spain supplied acute and convalescent COVID-19 samples. T cells, B-cell-depleted T cells, or PBMCs provided the cDNA or gDNA that served as material.

This CDR3 has 13 residues. V was clipped by 8 bases and J by 5 bases; unmatched bases: 7. Source study methods: Amplification of reference gene primers was used by the study to estimate nucleated cell counts. Using immunoSEQ multiplex PCR, the repertoire was profiled, and TCRdb retains in-frame clones only, with some absent. The DNA gave D and trimming, while V, J and clone size come from that table. Among about 200,000 clones listed, approximately 81% were seen once. V gene TRBV12-3 or TRBV12-4 combines with J gene TRBJ1-2; 8 bases line up with TRBD1. The sequenced material came from peripheral blood. This TCR was recovered from a woman aged 80 or over with acute or convalescent COVID-19. CDR3 protein: CASGTGDFYGYTF. Written as DNA, the CDR3 is TGTGCCAGCGGGACAGGCGACTTTTATGGCTACACCTTC.